The 13 T cell receptor beta chains listed next were all sequenced from one sample in a study of blood T cell repertoires in COVID-19. The table came from immunoSEQ multiplex PCR; TCRdb's copy has only in-frame clones and leaves some out. The data contain some 100,000 clones, 75% to 90% of them seen just once; the ten biggest clones take up approximately 5.2%. What was sequenced was peripheral blood. The receptors were gathered from a woman older than 75 with active COVID-19.

The chain couples TRBV4-2 to TRBJ1-6; TRBD1 matches 8 bases. The CDR3 sequence is 18 residues long. Germline V gives CDR1 LGHNA, CDR2 YNFKEQ. Trimming cost V 4 bases and J 0 bases; bases outside gene matches: 8. For the CDR3, the DNA is TGTGCCAGCAGCCCGAGTGGGCAGGGGGCCTCCTATAATTCACCCCTCCACTTT. It codes for CASSPSGQGASYNSPLHF.

In DNA form, the CDR3 reads TGTGCCAGCAGCTTAGACTGGGACAGGGGGTTGAGCTCTGGGGCCAACGTCCTGACTTTC. Its translation: CASSLDWDRGLSSGANVLTF. The rearrangement joins TRBV7-8 to TRBJ2-6, with 11 positions matching TRBD1. The germline gives CDR1 SGHVS, CDR2 FQNEAQ. The CDR3 loop spans 20 amino acids. Germline trimming cut 1 base from V and 0 bases from J; bases unmatched to any gene: 8.

The V call is TRBV27, the J call TRBJ1-6; tentative D call: TRBD1 (5 bases). V lost 5 bases and J lost 6, with 14 bases in between. Germline values: CDR1 MNHEY, CDR2 SMNVEV (reference sequence). CDR3 size: 15 residues. The CDR3, as DNA: TGTGCCAGCAGTCGGAGGGACGGAGCTAATTCACCCCTCCACTTT. This encodes CASSRRDGANSPLHF.

The V gene is TRBV7-8, the J gene TRBJ1-6; 10 nucleotides match TRBD1. V was pared by 5 bases and J by 8 bases, with 12 bases of the junction left unmatched. Germline V CDR1 and CDR2: SGHVS, FQNEAQ. CDR3 length: 17 residues. CDR3: CASSPRDRGNHYSPLHF. In DNA form, the CDR3 reads TGTGCCAGCAGCCCCCGGGACAGGGGAAACCATTATTCACCCCTCCACTTT.

This chain joins TRBV7-3 and TRBJ2-3; D uncertain. The CDR3 length is 14 residues. V gave up 5 bases and J gave up 0 bases, with 9 bases separating them. Germline V gene lookup returns CDR1 SGHTA and CDR2 FQGTGA. The CDR3 protein is CASSLSSSTDTQYF. DNA for the CDR3: TGTGCCAGCAGCCTTTCTTCGAGCACAGATACGCAGTATTTT. The entire variable domain, with the rest obtained from reference TRBV7-3 and TRBJ2-3, is as follows: GAGVSQTPSNKVTEKGKYVELRCDPISGHTALYWYRQSLGQGPEFLIYFQGTGAADDSGLPNDRFFAVRPEGSVSTLKIQRTERGDSAVYLCASSLSSSTDTQYFGPGTRLTVL.

The chain carries TRBV7-9 and TRBJ2-1; 8 nucleotides match TRBD2. The CDR3 length is 15 residues. V trimming: 5 bases; J trimming: 0 bases; junction bases outside the gene matches: 3. The germline V gene has CDR1 SEHNR and CDR2 FQNEAQ (reference sequence). CDR3 in DNA: TGTGCCAGCAGCCAAAGCGGGAGCTCCTACAATGAGCAGTTCTTC. It codes for CASSQSGSSYNEQFF.

The chain couples TRBV20-1 to TRBJ1-5; possible D gene TRBD1, 6 bases. The CDR3 totals 15 residues. Germline CDR1 DFQATT, CDR2 SNEGSKA (reference sequence). V was shortened by 6 bases and J by 7 bases, with 22 bases between the two germline ends. The DNA of the CDR3 is TGCAGTGCAAGTACAGGGTATTTCCAATCCCAGCCCCAGCATTTT. This sequence encodes CSASTGYFQSQPQHF.

V and J are TRBV7-8 and TRBJ2-1; 15 bases align to TRBD2. V lost 7 bases, J lost 8 bases, and 12 bases stayed unmatched. This CDR3 has 17 amino acids. Germline V gene lookup returns CDR1 SGHVS and CDR2 FQNEAQ. DNA for the CDR3: TGTGCCAGCACCGGGGGGACTAGCGGGAGGTGGTTGTATGAGCAGTTCTTC. Residues: CASTGGTSGRWLYEQFF.

The rearrangement links TRBV11-1 to TRBJ2-7; 9 bases match TRBD1. The germline V gene has CDR1 SGHAT and CDR2 FQDESV (reference sequence). After removal of 4 bases from V and 7 bases from J, the junction contained 5 bases not matched to a gene. The CDR3 contains 13 residues. As DNA, the CDR3 is TGTGCCAGCAGCTCCCGACAGGGGGTTGAGCAGTACTTC. Protein: CASSSRQGVEQYF.

V is TRBV7-2 and J is TRBJ2-7, with D possibly matching TRBD2 (7 bases). CDR1 is SGHTA, CDR2 FQGNSA, per germline. This CDR3 comprises 15 residues. Between the trimmed V and J ends, which lost 5 bases and 1 base, there was a span of 15 bases. The CDR3 loop is CASSPGRGGSYEQYF. The CDR3 nucleotides are TGTGCCAGCAGCCCTGGGAGGGGGGGTTCCTACGAGCAGTACTTC. The full variable domain, in which reference TRBV7-2 and TRBJ2-7 provide the parts outside the CDR3, is GAGVSQSPSNKVTEKGKDVELRCDPISGHTALYWYRQSLGQGLEFLIYFQGNSAPDKSGLPSDRFSAERTGGSVSTLTIQRTQQEDSAVYLCASSPGRGGSYEQYFGPGTRLTVT.

As regards this clone: Distinct nucleotide sequences in the sample also encode this CDR3. This chain links TRBV19 with TRBJ2-7; D is unclear. CDR3 length equals 13 residues. V gave up 5 bases and J gave up 0 bases, with 8 bases separating them. Germline V gene sequence: CDR1 LNHDA, CDR2 SQIVND (reference sequence). The CDR3 region is CASSPSGSYEQYF. Here the CDR3 DNA reads TGTGCCAGTAGTCCGTCGGGCTCCTACGAGCAGTACTTC.

The V gene is TRBV28, the J gene TRBJ2-7; D might be TRBD2 (6 bases). CDR1 is MDHEN and CDR2 is SYDVKM in the germline V gene. The CDR3 runs to 12 residues. Between the trimmed V and J ends, which lost 7 bases and 2 bases, there was a span of 9 bases. The CDR3: CASTAGTYEQYF. CDR3 DNA: TGTGCCAGCACGGCGGGAACCTACGAGCAGTACTTC.

The V and J genes are TRBV4-3 and TRBJ2-7; perhaps TRBD1 as D (5 bases). The CDR3 has 15 amino acids. Germline values: CDR1 LGHNA, CDR2 YSLEER. V was pared by 2 bases and J by 3 bases, with 14 bases between. Here the CDR3 reads CASSQQGWVGYEQYF. CDR3 sequence (DNA): TGCGCCAGCAGCCAACAGGGTTGGGTGGGCTACGAGCAGTACTTC.